This entry concerns a single T cell receptor beta chain. Its antigen is unidentified. PCR used 60 Vbeta primers and 13 Jbeta primers. The data were produced by immunoSEQ multiplex PCR, yet TCRdb's version contains in-frame clones alone and is incomplete. This table has about 120,000 clones, around 83% appearing once. This sample is drawn from a study of cytomegalovirus exposure and HLA in healthy donors. Study-wide findings and caveats: The study labeled more than 150 TCR beta chains cytomegalovirus-associated. Cytomegalovirus status was reportedly diagnosed by the classifier with high specificity and sensitivity.

This CDR3 has 15 residues. The J segment lost 8 bases and the V segment lost 6 bases, leaving 12 bases of the junction unmatched. Germline V lookup: CDR1 MDHEN, CDR2 SYDVKM. The chain combines TRBV28 with TRBJ1-4, with 7 bases identical to TRBD1. The sequence came from a human donor in good health. The sample comprised PBMCs. The CDR3, as DNA: TGTGCCAGCAGACATCCAGGGGGGAAGGGAGAAAAACTGTTTTTT. Its translation is CASRHPGGKGEKLFF. The whole variable domain, remainder taken from reference TRBV28 and TRBJ1-4, is DVKVTQSSRYLVKRTGEKVFLECVQDMDHENMFWYRQDPGLGLRLIYFSYDVKMKEKGDIPEGYSVSREKKERFSLILESASTNQTSMYLCASRHPGGKGEKLFFGSGTQLSVL.